This TCR beta chain was identified during a study of identical twins. General study points: Twin pairs had excess sharing that was weaker in beta out-of-frame sequences.

Germline values: CDR1 LGHNA, CDR2 YSLEER. The CDR3 length is 16 residues. Trimming pared 0 bases from V and 9 bases from J, leaving 18 bases between. Remarks on this clonotype: Antigen: not known.

TCRdb re-derived calls from the 5' RACE reads in MiXCR, one entry per CDR3 protein. The top ten hold about 0.52% of the sample, which has 450,000 or so distinct CDR3 sequences, 12% to 15% seen once. A further study also used this sample, focusing on yellow fever vaccine responses in identical twins. This second study says: Reported findings indicate that twins' vaccine T cell responses seemed partially convergent, partially personalized.

The V gene is TRBV4-3, the J gene TRBJ2-4; possible D gene TRBD1, 6 bases. The sample was CD4+ T cells sorted from blood. The source of this sequence is a woman aged 18-30 years in good health. As DNA, the CDR3 is TGCGCCAGCAGCCAAGATCCCGGCCAGGGGTCCGTCATTCAGTACTTC. It translates to CASSQDPGQGSVIQYF.